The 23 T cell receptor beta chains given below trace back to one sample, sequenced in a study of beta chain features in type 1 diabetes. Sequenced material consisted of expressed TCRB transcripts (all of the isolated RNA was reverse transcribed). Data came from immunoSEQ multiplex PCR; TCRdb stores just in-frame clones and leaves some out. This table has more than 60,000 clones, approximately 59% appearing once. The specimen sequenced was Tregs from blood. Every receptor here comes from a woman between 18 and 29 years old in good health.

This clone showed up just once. The CDR3, as DNA: TGTGCCAGTAGTATAGATCCCCGACAGGGTTCCGGCGAGCAGTACTTC. This codes for CASSIDPRQGSGEQYF. The rearrangement uses TRBV19 and TRBJ2-7, with TRBD1 identical over 7 bases. Trimming took 0 bases from V and 6 from J; bases not matched to a gene: 11. CDR3 length: 16 amino acids. Germline loops: CDR1 LNHDA, CDR2 SQIVND (reference sequence). The complete variable domain, with remaining parts taken from reference TRBV19 and TRBJ2-7, reads DGGITQSPKYLFRKEGQNVTLSCEQNLNHDAMYWYRQDPGQGLRLIYYSQIVNDFQKGDIAEGYSVSREKKESFPLTVTSAQKNPTAFYLCASSIDPRQGSGEQYFGPGTRLTVT.

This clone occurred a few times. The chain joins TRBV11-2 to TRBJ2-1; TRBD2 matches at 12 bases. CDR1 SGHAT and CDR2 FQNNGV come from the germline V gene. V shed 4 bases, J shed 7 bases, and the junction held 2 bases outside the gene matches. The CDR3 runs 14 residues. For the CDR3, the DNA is TGTGCCAGCAGCTCAGGGACTAGCGGGAATGAGCAGTTCTTC. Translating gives CASSSGTSGNEQFF. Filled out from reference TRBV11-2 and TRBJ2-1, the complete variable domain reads EAGVAQSPRYKIIEKRQSVAFWCNPISGHATLYWYQQILGQGPKLLIQFQNNGVVDDSQLPKDRFSAERLKGVDSTLKIQPAKLEDSAVYLCASSSGTSGNEQFFGPGTRLTVL.

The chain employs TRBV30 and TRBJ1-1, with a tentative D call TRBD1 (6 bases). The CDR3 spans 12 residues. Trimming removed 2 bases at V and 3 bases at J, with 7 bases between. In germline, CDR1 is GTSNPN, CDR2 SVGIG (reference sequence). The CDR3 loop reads CAWSPGDTEAFF. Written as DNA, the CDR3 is TGTGCCTGGAGTCCAGGGGACACTGAAGCTTTCTTT.

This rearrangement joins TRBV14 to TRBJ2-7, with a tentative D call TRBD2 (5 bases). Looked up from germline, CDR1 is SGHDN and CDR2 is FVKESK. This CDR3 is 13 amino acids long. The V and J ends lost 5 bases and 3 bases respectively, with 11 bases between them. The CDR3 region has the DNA TGTGCCAGCAGCTTACTAGGTTACTACGAGCAGTACTTC. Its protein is CASSLLGYYEQYF.

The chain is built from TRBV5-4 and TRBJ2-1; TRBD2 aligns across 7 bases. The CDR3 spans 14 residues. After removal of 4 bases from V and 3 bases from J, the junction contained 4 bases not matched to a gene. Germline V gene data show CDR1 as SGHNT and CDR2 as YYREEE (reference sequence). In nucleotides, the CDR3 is TGTGCCAGCAGCCACCGGGACTACTACAATGAGCAGTTCTTC. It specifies CASSHRDYYNEQFF.

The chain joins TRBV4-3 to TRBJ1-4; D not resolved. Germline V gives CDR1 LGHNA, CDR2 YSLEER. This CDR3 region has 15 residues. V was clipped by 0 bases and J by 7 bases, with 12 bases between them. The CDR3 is CASSQEWAGTEKLFF. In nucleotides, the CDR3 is TGCGCCAGCAGCCAAGAGTGGGCAGGAACTGAAAAACTGTTTTTT.

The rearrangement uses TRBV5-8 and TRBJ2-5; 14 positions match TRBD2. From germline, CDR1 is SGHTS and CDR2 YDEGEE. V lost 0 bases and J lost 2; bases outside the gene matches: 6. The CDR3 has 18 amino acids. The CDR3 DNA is TGTGCCAGCAGCTTGGAGGGACTAGCGGGGGCCGCTCAAGAGACCCAGTACTTC. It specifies CASSLEGLAGAAQETQYF. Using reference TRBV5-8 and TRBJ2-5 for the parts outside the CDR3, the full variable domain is EAGVTQSPTHLIKTRGQQATLRCSPISGHTSVYWYQQALGLGLQFLLWYDEGEERNRGNFPPRFSGRQFPNYSSELNVNALELEDSALYLCASSLEGLAGAAQETQYFGPGTRLLVL.

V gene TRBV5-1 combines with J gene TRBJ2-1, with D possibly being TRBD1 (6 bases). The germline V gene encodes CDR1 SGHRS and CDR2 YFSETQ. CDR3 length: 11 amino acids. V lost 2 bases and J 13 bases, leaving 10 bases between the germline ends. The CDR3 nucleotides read TGCGCCAGCAGCTTTGGACAGATTCAGTTCTTC. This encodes CASSFGQIQFF.

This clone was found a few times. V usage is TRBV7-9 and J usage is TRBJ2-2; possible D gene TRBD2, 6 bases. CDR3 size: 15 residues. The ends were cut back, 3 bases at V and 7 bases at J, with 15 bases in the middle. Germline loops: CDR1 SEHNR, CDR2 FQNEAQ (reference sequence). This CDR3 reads CASSLGGALGGELFF. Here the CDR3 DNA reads TGTGCCAGCAGCTTGGGCGGGGCTCTCGGCGGGGAGCTGTTTTTT. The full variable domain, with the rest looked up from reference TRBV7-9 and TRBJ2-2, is DTGVSQNPRHKITKRGQNVTFRCDPISEHNRLYWYRQTLGQGPEFLTYFQNEAQLEKSRLLSDRFSAERPKGSFSTLEIQRTEQGDSAMYLCASSLGGALGGELFFGEGSRLTVL.

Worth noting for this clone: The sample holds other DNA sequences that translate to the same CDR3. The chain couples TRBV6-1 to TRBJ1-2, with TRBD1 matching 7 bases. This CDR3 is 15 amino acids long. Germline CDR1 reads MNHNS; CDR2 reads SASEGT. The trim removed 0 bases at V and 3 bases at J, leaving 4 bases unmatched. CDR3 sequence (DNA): TGTGCCAGCAGTGAAGCTCTGGGACAGTACTATGGCTACACCTTC. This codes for CASSEALGQYYGYTF.

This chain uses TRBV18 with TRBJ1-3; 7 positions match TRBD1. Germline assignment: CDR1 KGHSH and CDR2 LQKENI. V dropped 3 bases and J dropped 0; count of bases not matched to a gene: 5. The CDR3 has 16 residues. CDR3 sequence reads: CASSPGQPNSGNTIYF. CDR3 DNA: TGTGCCAGCTCACCGGGACAGCCGAACTCTGGAAACACCATATATTTT.

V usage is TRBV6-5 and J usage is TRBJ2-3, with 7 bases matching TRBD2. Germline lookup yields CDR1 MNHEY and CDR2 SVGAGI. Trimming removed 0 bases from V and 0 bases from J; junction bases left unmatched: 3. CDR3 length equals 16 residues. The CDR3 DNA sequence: TGTGCCAGCAGTTACTCGAGCGGGGTCAGCACAGATACGCAGTATTTT. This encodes CASSYSSGVSTDTQYF.

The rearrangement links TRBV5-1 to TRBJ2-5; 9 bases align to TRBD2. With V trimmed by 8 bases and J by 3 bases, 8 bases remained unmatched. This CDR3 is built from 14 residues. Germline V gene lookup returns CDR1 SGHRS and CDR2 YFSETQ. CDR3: CASTRPSGEETQYF. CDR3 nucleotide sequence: TGCGCCAGTACCCGGCCTAGCGGGGAAGAGACCCAGTACTTC.

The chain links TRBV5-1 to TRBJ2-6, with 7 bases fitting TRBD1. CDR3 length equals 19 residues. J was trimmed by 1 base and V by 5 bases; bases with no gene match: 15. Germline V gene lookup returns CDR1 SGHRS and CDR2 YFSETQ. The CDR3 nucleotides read TGCGCCAGCAGGAAACGTTTCGACAGGGTTGGGTCTGGGGCCAACGTCCTGACTTTC. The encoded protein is CASRKRFDRVGSGANVLTF.

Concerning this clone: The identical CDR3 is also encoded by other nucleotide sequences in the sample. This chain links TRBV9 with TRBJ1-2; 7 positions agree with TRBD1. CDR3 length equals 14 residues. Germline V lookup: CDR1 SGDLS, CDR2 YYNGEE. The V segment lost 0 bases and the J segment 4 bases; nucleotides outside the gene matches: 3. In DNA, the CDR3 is TGTGCCAGCAGCGTAGACAGGGGAGGCTATGGCTACACCTTC. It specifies CASSVDRGGYGYTF.

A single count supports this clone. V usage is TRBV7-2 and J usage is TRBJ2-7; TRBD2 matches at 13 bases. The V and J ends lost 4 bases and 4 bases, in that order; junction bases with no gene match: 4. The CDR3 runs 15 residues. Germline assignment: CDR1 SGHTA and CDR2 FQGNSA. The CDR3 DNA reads TGTGCCAGCAGCTACACTAGCGGGGGGGTTTACGAGCAGTACTTC. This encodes CASSYTSGGVYEQYF.

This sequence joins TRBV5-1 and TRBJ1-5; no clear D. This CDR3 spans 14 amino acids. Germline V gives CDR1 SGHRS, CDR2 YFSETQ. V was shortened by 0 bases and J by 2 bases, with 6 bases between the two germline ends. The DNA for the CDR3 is TGCGCCAGCAGCTTGGTCGCGGGCAATCAGCCCCAGCATTTT. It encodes CASSLVAGNQPQHF.

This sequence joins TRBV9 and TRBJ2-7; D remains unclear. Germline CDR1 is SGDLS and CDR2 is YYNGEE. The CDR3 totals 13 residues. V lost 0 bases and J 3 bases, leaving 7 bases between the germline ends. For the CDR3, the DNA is TGTGCCAGCAGCGTAGTGCCAGGCTACGAGCAGTACTTC. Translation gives CASSVVPGYEQYF.

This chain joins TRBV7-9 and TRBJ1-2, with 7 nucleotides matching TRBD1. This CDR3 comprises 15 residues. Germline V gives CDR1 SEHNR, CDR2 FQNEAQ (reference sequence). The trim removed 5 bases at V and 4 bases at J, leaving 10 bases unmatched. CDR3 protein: CASSAQGGITYGYTF. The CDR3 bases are TGTGCCAGCAGCGCGCAAGGGGGCATTACCTATGGCTACACCTTC.

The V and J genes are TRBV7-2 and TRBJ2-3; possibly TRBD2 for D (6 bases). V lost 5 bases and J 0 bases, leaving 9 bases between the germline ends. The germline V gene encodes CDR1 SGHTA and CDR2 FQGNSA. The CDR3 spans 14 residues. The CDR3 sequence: CASSPGTSTDTQYF. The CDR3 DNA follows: TGTGCCAGCAGCCCCGGGACTAGCACAGATACGCAGTATTTT.

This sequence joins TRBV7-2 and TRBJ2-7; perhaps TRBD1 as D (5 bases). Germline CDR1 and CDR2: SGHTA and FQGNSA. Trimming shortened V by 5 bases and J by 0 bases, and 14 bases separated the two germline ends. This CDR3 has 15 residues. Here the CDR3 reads CASSHQGWSSYEQYF. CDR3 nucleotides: TGTGCCAGCAGCCATCAGGGCTGGAGCTCCTACGAGCAGTACTTC. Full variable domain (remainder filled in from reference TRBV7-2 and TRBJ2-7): GAGVSQSPSNKVTEKGKDVELRCDPISGHTALYWYRQSLGQGLEFLIYFQGNSAPDKSGLPSDRFSAERTGGSVSTLTIQRTQQEDSAVYLCASSHQGWSSYEQYFGPGTRLTVT.

CDR3 sequence reads: CASSLGTGPTTDEQYF. In DNA, the CDR3 is TGCGCCAGCAGCCTAGGGACAGGTCCCACGACCGACGAGCAGTACTTC. The chain uses TRBV5-1 and TRBJ2-7; 8 positions match TRBD1. The germline V gene encodes CDR1 SGHRS and CDR2 YFSETQ. J lost 5 bases, V lost 4 bases, and 14 bases had no gene match. The CDR3 sequence is 16 residues long.

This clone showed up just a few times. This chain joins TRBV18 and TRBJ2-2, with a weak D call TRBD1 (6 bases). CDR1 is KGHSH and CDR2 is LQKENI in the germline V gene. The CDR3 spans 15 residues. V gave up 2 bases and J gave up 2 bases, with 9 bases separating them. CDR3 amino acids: CASSPARGNTGELFF. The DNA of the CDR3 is TGTGCCAGCTCACCAGCCAGGGGTAACACCGGGGAGCTGTTTTTT.